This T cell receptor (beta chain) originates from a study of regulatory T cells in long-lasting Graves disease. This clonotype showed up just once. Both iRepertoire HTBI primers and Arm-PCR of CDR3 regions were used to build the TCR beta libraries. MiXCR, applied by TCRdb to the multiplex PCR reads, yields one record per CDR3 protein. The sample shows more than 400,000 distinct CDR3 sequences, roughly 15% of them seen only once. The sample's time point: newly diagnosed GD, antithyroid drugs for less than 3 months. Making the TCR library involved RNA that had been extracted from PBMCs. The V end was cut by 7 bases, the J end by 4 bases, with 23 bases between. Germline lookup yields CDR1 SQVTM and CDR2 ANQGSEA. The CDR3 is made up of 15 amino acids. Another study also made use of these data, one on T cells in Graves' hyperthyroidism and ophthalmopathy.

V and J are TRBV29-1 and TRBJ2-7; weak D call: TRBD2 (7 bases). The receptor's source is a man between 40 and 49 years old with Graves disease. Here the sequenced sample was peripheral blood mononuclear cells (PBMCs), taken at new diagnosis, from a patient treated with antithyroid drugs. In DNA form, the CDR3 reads TGCAGCGCCCGGGGGGCCCCGGGGAACCGATACGAGCAGTACTTC. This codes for CSARGAPGNRYEQYF.